The source of this TCR beta chain is a study of PD-L1 blockade in urothelial cancer. TCRdb keeps only in-frame clones here, not all; method: immunoSEQ multiplex PCR. The profile shows about 81,000 clones, more than 85% of them singletons. As regards this clone: Its antigen is undetermined.

The patients' disease, urothelial carcinoma, was locally advanced or metastatic. Overall study findings and caveats: Durable benefit was linked to greater 3-week expansion of tumor-associated blood clones.

J gave up 4 bases and V 8 bases, and 8 bases lay outside the gene matches. From germline, CDR1 is GTSNPN and CDR2 SVGIG (reference sequence). The CDR3 has 13 amino acids. The TCR sequence derives from a man aged 55-75 years with urothelial cancer. The chain recombines TRBV30 with TRBJ1-2; 9 bases fit TRBD1. This specimen consisted of PBMCs, obtained around atezolizumab (anti-PD-L1) treatment. CDR3 sequence reads: CAQQGAGGYGYTF. DNA for the CDR3: TGTGCCCAACAGGGGGCGGGGGGCTATGGCTACACCTTC.